A single sample is the source of the 15 T cell receptor beta chains below, sequenced in a study of shared clonotypes between healthy human individuals. Measured with immunoSEQ multiplex PCR; TCRdb has only the in-frame clones, and not every one. The data show 730,000 or so clones, with approximately 75% seen just once and 1.8% held by the top ten. The sequenced material came from memory CD4+ T cells sorted from blood. Noted subset: CD45RA-negative fraction. All receptors derive from a woman aged 25-40 years in good health.

The chain recombines TRBV18 with TRBJ1-3; D is unresolved. Germline loops: CDR1 KGHSH, CDR2 LQKENI. V lost 3 bases to trimming and J lost 0 bases, with 12 bases between them. This CDR3 is built from 16 residues. The CDR3 sequence is CASSPRSGSSGNTIYF. CDR3 nucleotide sequence: TGTGCCAGCTCACCTCGGTCGGGGAGCTCTGGAAACACCATATATTTT.

The CDR3 here is CASSGLAYEQYF. The DNA of the CDR3 is TGTGCCAGCAGCGGACTAGCTTACGAGCAGTACTTC. The V and J genes are TRBV28 and TRBJ2-7; 8 bases agree with TRBD2. CDR1 and CDR2 from the germline V gene are MDHEN and SYDVKM. The CDR3 contains 12 residues. V was pared by 6 bases and J by 4 bases, with 2 bases of the junction left unmatched. Drawing the rest from reference TRBV28 and TRBJ2-7, the complete variable domain is DVKVTQSSRYLVKRTGEKVFLECVQDMDHENMFWYRQDPGLGLRLIYFSYDVKMKEKGDIPEGYSVSREKKERFSLILESASTNQTSMYLCASSGLAYEQYFGPGTRLTVT.

This clone was recorded only once. The chain carries TRBV2 and TRBJ2-2; 9 bases are shared with TRBD1. Germline CDR1 SNHLY, CDR2 FYNNEI. The CDR3 spans 16 residues. V shed 5 bases, J shed 5 bases, and the junction held 9 bases outside the gene matches. Here the CDR3 DNA reads TGTGCCAGCAGTCGAGACACCGGGACAGGGACCGGGGAGCTGTTTTTT. Translation gives CASSRDTGTGTGELFF.

V gene TRBV6-1 combines with J gene TRBJ1-2; 7 nucleotides agree with TRBD1. With 5 bases clipped from V and 6 bases from J, the junction kept 9 bases outside the gene matches. CDR3 length equals 14 residues. The V gene's germline CDR1 is MNHNS and CDR2 SASEGT. The CDR3 loop reads CASSLTGLFNGYTF. The CDR3 DNA sequence: TGTGCCAGCAGTCTGACAGGGCTGTTTAATGGCTACACCTTC.

To note about this clone: Distinct nucleotide sequences in the sample also encode this CDR3. The V and J genes are TRBV2 and TRBJ1-1; D is ambiguous. Germline V gene data show CDR1 as SNHLY and CDR2 as FYNNEI. The CDR3 is 13 amino acids. The ends were cut back, 4 bases at V and 3 bases at J, with 9 bases in the middle. The CDR3 DNA follows: TGTGCCAGCAGTGTAGGAAGGGACACTGAAGCTTTCTTT. Protein product: CASSVGRDTEAFF.

The CDR3 loop is CASSLASGVTYEQYF. CDR3 nucleotide sequence: TGTGCCAGCAGCTTAGCGTCCGGGGTGACCTACGAGCAGTACTTC. This chain connects TRBV7-3 to TRBJ2-7; perhaps TRBD2 as D (5 bases). CDR3 length equals 15 residues. Per germline, CDR1 SGHTA and CDR2 FQGTGA. V dropped 2 bases and J dropped 2 bases, with 13 bases sitting between them.

The chain carries TRBV5-1 and TRBJ2-1, with TRBD2 matching 10 bases. Germline V gene lookup returns CDR1 SGHRS and CDR2 YFSETQ. This CDR3 region has 16 residues. With V trimmed by 4 bases and J by 2 bases, 6 bases remained unmatched. CDR3 loop: CASSPPLAGPYNEQFF. For the CDR3, the DNA is TGCGCCAGCAGCCCCCCACTAGCGGGACCCTACAATGAGCAGTTCTTC.

The chain carries TRBV19 and TRBJ1-5; 7 nucleotides align to TRBD1. Germline lookup yields CDR1 LNHDA and CDR2 SQIVND (reference sequence). Germline trimming cut 7 bases from V and 2 bases from J; bases unmatched to any gene: 8. The length of the CDR3 is 15 residues. The CDR3 DNA is TGTGCCAGTATTGACAGGGCAGTAGGCAATCAGCCCCAGCATTTT. It translates to CASIDRAVGNQPQHF.

This CDR3 is CASSYILAGVADTQYF. The CDR3 coding sequence is TGTGCCAGCAGCTACATCCTAGCGGGAGTAGCAGATACGCAGTATTTT. The gene calls are TRBV5-6 and TRBJ2-3; 10 bases map to TRBD2. After removal of 3 bases from V and 4 bases from J, the junction contained 8 bases not matched to a gene. Looked up from germline, CDR1 is SGHDT and CDR2 is YYEEEE. This CDR3 comprises 16 residues.

The chain joins TRBV5-1 to TRBJ2-7; D remains unclear. This CDR3 spans 13 amino acids. V was pared by 5 bases and J by 6 bases, with 15 bases between. The germline V gene encodes CDR1 SGHRS and CDR2 YFSETQ. CDR3 DNA: TGCGCCAGCAGAATGGCCGACGGAAGCGAGCAGTACTTC. It encodes CASRMADGSEQYF.

For this clone: Other DNA sequences in the same sample also yield this CDR3. The V and J genes are TRBV7-9 and TRBJ1-1, with 7 bases lining up with TRBD1. Unmatched junction bases numbered 3, after V lost 5 bases and J lost 3 bases. This CDR3 is 13 amino acids long. CDR1 is SEHNR, CDR2 FQNEAQ, per germline (reference sequence). The CDR3 protein is CASSIQGDTEAFF. CDR3 sequence (DNA): TGTGCCAGCAGCATTCAGGGGGACACTGAAGCTTTCTTT.

This chain links TRBV5-8 with TRBJ2-1, with unresolved D. V was trimmed by 0 bases and J by 0 bases, leaving 7 bases between them. Germline V gene sequence: CDR1 SGHTS, CDR2 YDEGEE. CDR3 length: 15 residues. CDR3 sequence reads: CASSLGLYSYNEQFF. CDR3 nucleotides: TGTGCCAGCAGCTTGGGTCTGTACTCCTACAATGAGCAGTTCTTC.

The chain employs TRBV6-1 and TRBJ1-2; D gene ambiguous. Germline V CDR1 and CDR2: MNHNS, SASEGT. The CDR3 is 15 amino acids. Trimming pared 0 bases from V and 4 bases from J, leaving 12 bases between. CDR3 sequence: CASSEAGQVGYGYTF. For the CDR3, the DNA is TGTGCCAGCAGTGAAGCAGGGCAGGTTGGCTATGGCTACACCTTC.

This clone came up a few times. The chain recombines TRBV2 with TRBJ1-2; 8 bases are a match to TRBD1. After removal of 2 bases from V and 7 bases from J, the junction contained 6 bases not matched to a gene. Germline V gene data show CDR1 as SNHLY and CDR2 as FYNNEI. The CDR3 is made up of 14 amino acids. The CDR3 sequence: CASSEQGAPSGYTF. The CDR3 nucleotides read TGTGCCAGCAGTGAACAGGGGGCGCCTTCTGGCTACACCTTC.

Only a few counts were recorded for this clone. The chain uses TRBV2 and TRBJ1-3; D unresolved. Trimming pared 7 bases from V and 2 bases from J, leaving 9 bases between. Germline CDR1 SNHLY, CDR2 FYNNEI. This CDR3 region has 13 residues. CDR3 DNA sequence: TGTGCCAGCATGAAGACGGCTGGAAACACCATATATTTT. Translated, it gives CASMKTAGNTIYF.